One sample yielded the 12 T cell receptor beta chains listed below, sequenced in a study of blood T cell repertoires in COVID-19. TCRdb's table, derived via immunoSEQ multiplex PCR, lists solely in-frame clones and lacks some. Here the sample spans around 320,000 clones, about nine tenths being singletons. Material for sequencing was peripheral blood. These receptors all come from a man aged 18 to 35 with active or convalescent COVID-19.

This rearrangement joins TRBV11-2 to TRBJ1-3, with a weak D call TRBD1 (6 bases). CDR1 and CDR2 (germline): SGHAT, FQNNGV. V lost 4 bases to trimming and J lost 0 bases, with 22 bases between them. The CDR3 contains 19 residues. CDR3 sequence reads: CASSSNFAQGPISGNTIYF. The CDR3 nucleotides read TGTGCCAGCAGCTCAAATTTTGCACAGGGCCCGATCTCTGGAAACACCATATATTTT.

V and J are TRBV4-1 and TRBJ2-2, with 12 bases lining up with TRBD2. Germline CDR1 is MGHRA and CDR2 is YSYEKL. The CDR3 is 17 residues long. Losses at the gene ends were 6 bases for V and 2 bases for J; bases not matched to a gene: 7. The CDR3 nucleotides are TGCGCCAGCAGTCTAGGACTAGCGGGGATCAACACCGGGGAGCTGTTTTTT. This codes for CASSLGLAGINTGELFF.

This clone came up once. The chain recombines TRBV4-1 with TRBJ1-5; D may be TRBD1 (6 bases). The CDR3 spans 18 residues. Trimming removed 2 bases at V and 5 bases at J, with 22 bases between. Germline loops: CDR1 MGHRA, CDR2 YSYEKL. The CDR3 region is CASSQKVRGASKDQPQHF. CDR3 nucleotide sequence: TGCGCCAGCAGCCAAAAGGTCAGGGGCGCGTCGAAGGATCAGCCCCAGCATTTT.

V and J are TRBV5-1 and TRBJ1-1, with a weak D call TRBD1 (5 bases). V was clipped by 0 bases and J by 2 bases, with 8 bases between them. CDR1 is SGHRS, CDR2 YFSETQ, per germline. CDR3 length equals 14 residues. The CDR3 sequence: CASSLVWTNTEAFF. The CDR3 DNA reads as TGCGCCAGCAGCTTGGTTTGGACAAACACTGAAGCTTTCTTT.

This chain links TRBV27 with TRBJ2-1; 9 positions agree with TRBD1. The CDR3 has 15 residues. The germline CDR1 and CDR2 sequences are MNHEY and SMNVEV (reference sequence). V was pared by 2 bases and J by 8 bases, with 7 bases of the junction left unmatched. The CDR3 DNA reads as TGTGCCAGCAGTTTAAGACAGGGGGTAGGGTATGAGCAGTTCTTC. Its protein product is CASSLRQGVGYEQFF.

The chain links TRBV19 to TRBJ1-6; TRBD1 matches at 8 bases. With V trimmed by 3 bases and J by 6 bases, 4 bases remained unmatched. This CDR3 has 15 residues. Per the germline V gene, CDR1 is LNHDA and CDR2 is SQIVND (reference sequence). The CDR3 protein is CASSITGGLNSPLHF. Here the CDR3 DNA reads TGTGCCAGTAGTATTACAGGGGGGCTTAATTCACCCCTCCACTTT. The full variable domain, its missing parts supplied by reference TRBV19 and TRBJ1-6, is DGGITQSPKYLFRKEGQNVTLSCEQNLNHDAMYWYRQDPGQGLRLIYYSQIVNDFQKGDIAEGYSVSREKKESFPLTVTSAQKNPTAFYLCASSITGGLNSPLHFGNGTRLTVT.

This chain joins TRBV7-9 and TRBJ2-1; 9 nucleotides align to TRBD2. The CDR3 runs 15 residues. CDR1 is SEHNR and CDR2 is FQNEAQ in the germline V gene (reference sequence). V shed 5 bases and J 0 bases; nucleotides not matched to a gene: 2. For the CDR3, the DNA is TGTGCCAGCAGCCATAGCGGGAGCTCCTACAATGAGCAGTTCTTC. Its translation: CASSHSGSSYNEQFF.

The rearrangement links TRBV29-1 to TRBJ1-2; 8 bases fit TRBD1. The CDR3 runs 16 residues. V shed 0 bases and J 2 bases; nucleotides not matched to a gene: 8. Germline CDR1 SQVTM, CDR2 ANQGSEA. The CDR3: CSVEDRQGFPNYGYTF. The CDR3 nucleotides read TGCAGCGTTGAAGATAGACAGGGGTTTCCCAACTATGGCTACACCTTC.

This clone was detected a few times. The CDR3 DNA reads as TGCGCCAGCAGCCTCAAGGGTGGCGGGAGGGCCTCGGGTAGCTCCAACACCGGGGAGCTGTTTTTT. Amino acids: CASSLKGGGRASGSSNTGELFF. This chain links TRBV4-1 with TRBJ2-2; 9 positions agree with TRBD2. The CDR3 sequence is 22 residues long. V was pared by 4 bases and J by 2 bases, with 23 bases of the junction left unmatched. CDR1 is MGHRA, CDR2 YSYEKL, per germline.

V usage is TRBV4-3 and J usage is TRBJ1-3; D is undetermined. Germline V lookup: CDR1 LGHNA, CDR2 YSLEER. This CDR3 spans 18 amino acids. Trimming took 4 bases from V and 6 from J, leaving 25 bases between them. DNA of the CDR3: TGCGCCAGCAGCCCTCTCCCCGGCGGGGAAGAGAGCTTAAACACCATATATTTT. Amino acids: CASSPLPGGEESLNTIYF.

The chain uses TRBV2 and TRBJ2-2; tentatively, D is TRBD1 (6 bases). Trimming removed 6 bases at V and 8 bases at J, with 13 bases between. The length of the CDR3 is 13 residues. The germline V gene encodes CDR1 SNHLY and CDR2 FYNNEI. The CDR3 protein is CASSPQGLGELFF. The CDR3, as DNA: TGTGCCAGCAGCCCACAGGGCTTAGGGGAGCTGTTTTTT.

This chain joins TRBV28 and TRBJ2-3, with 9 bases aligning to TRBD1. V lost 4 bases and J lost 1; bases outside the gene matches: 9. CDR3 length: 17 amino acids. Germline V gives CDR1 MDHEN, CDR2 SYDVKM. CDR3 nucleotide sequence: TGTGCCAGCAGTTCGTACAGGGGGCGGGCGGGCACAGATACGCAGTATTTT. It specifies CASSSYRGRAGTDTQYF.